The TCR beta chain under discussion was sequenced for a study of T-cell memory formation after mild COVID-19 (dated by TCRdb to the early 2020s). The study in broad terms: Most TCR sequence clusters were specific to one of the two donors. Longitudinal TCRalpha and TCRbeta repertoire sequencing tracked T-cell clones expanding and contracting after mild COVID-19 in two donors. Two young, previously healthy adult volunteers made up the cohort, one male and one female.

TCRdb shows the sequencer as Illumina NovaSeq 6000. TCRalpha and TCRbeta cDNA libraries were constructed by 5'RACE with constant-segment primers, with sample barcodes and unique molecular identifiers being introduced. Trizol reagent was used to extract RNA from every sample. Library amplification was performed in two PCR steps, and a second sample barcode and Illumina TruSeq adapters were introduced in the second step. The libraries were sequenced on an Illumina NovaSeq using 2 x 150 bp paired-end reads. Processing in the source paper ran as follows. The reads were demultiplexed and collapsed into UMI-guided consensus sequences using migec v1.2.7. With mixcr v2.1.11, UMI consensuses were aligned to TRA and TRB V and J templates and assembled into clonotypes. A clonotype was counted as expanded or contracted only if both edgeR and NoisET called the change significant, with noise models trained on biological replicates. For edgeR calls, a false discovery rate-adjusted p below 0.01 and a log2 fold-change threshold of 1 were applied. As an exploratory analysis of dynamics, PCA with hierarchical clustering was applied to max-normalized trajectories of the 1000 most abundant clonotypes. Each responding clone was given a CD4 or CD8 phenotype based on the CD4+ and CD8+ repertoires, which had been sequenced separately. The public reads were run again by TCRdb, first through fastp at Q25 and then through MiXCR, and only productive beta chains were kept. Rows are unified per CDR3 protein, each entry keeping the most common DNA and genes. These V and J calls derive from TCRdb rather than the authors' analysis. The sample table lists roughly 150,000 distinct CDR3 sequences, approximately 14% of them with a count of one. About 14% of the sample goes to the ten largest clones.

Ficoll-Paque density gradient centrifugation was the method used to isolate PBMCs. About this clonotype: It has no known antigen specificity. No much larger clone is present one base from it, and per-base qualities are unavailable.

What the research found in general, with its limitations: The study covered only a couple of mild cases, and larger cohorts including severe cases with pre-infection samples were considered necessary. Contracting CD4+ clones were found mainly in CM and EM memory subsets, while CD8+ clones were enriched in EMRA. Clones contracting from day 15 to 85 had balanced CD4/CD8 phenotypes, while a second wave expanding from day 15 to 37 was biased towards CD4+. The second-wave clones that peaked on day 37 were not confirmed to be SARS-CoV-2 specific. The detection of some responding clones in pre-infection memory suggests that pre-existing cross-reactive memory T cells joined the SARS-CoV-2 response.

The CDR3 sequence holds 15 residues, the cysteine and phenylalanine included. Just the 45-base CDR3 DNA is kept, in frame starting at base 1. Ends trimmed: V by 3 bases, J by 3 bases; bases unmatched to a gene: 4. The sample comprised PBMCs or a T cell subset sorted from them (not recorded which). The chain joins TRBV12-3 or TRBV12-4 to TRBJ2-2; 7 bases in the middle match TRBD1. The receptor's source is an adult woman who had mild COVID-19 (a few samples of this study predate the infection). The sample titles of this study are shuffled in the database, so cell type and time point are left out; the donor was told from shared clones. The DNA sequence is as follows: TGTGCCAGCAGTTTCGGGGACAGTTACACCGGGGAGCTGTTTTTT. Its product reads: CASSFGDSYTGELFF.